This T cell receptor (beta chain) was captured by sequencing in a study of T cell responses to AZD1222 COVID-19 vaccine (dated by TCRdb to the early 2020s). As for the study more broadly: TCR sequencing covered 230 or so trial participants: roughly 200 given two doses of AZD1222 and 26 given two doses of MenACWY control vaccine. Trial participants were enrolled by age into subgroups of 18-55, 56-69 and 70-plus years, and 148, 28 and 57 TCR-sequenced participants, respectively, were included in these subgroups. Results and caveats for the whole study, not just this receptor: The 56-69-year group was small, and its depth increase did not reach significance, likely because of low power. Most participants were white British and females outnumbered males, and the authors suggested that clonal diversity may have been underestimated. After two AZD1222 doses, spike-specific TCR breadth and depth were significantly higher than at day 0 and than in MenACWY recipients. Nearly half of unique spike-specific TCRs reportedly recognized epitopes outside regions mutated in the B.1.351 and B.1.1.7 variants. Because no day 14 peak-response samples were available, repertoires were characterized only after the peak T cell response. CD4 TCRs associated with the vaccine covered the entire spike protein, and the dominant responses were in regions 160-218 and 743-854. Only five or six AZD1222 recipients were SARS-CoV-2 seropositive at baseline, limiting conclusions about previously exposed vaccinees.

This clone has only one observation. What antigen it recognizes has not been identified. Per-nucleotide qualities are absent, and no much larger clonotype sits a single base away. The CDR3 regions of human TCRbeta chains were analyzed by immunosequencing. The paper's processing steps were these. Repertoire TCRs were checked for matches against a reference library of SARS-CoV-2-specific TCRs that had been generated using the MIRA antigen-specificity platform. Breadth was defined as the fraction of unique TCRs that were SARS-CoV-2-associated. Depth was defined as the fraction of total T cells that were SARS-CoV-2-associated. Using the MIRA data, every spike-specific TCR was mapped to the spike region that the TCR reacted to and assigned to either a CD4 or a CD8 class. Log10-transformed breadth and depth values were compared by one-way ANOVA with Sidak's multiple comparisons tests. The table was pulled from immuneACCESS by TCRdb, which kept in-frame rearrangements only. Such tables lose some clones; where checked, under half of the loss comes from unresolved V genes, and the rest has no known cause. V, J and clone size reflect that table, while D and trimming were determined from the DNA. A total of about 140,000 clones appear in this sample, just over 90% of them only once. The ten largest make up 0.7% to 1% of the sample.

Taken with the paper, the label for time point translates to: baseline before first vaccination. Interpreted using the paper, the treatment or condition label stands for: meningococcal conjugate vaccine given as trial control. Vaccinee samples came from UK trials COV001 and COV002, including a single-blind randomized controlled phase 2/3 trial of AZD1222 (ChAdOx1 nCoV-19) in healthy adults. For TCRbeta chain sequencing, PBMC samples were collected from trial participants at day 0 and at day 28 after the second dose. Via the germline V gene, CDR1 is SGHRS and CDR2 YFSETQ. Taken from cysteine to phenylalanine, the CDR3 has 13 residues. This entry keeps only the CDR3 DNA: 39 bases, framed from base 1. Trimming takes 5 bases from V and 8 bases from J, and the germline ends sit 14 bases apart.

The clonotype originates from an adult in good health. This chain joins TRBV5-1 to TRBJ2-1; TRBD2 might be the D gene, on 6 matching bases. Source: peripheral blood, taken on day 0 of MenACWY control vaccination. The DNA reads TGCGCCAGCAGTCTGCAGGGAGGAGATGAGCAGTTCTTC. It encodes CASSLQGGDEQFF.